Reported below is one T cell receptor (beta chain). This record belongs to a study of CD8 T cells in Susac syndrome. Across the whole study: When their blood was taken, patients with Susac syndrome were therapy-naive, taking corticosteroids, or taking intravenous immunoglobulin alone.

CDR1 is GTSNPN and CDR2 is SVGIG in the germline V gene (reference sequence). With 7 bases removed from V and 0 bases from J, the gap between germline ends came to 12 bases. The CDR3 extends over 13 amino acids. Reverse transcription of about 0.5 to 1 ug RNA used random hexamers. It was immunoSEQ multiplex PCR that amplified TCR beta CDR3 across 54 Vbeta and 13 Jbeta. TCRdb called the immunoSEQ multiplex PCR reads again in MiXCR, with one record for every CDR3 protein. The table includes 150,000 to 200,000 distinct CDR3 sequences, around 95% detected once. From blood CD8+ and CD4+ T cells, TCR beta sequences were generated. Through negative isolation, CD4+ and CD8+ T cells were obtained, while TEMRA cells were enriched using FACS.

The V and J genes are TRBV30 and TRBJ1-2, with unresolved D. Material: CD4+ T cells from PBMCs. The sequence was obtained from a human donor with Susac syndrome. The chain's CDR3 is CAYKGYPNYGYTF. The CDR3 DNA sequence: TGTGCCTACAAAGGTTACCCTAACTATGGCTACACCTTC.